This T cell receptor beta chain was recorded in a study of regulatory T cells in long-lasting Graves disease. Through Arm-PCR of CDR3 regions and iRepertoire HTBI primers, TCR beta libraries were built. As originally analysed: Analysis of the samples identified over 60 TRBV and around 15 TRBJ segments. Using its own MiXCR run on the multiplex PCR reads, TCRdb lists one record per CDR3 protein. The V and J calls and clone size come from TCRdb's table, not from the authors' own analysis. The sample carries nearly 350,000 distinct CDR3 sequences, around a fifth recorded once. The table lists this clonotype with many counts. Its antigen is still unknown. Germline V CDR1 and CDR2: SGHTA, FQGNSA. This CDR3 spans 15 amino acids. V dropped 5 bases and J dropped 1; count of bases not matched to a gene: 4. The time point is: persistent/refractory GD, antithyroid drugs over 5 years with positive TRAb. Extracted PBMC RNA gave rise to the TCR library.

Study-wide results and limits: TRBV28, TRBJ1-2 and TRBJ2-5 emerged as the favored segments in persistent disease. Persistent Graves' patients showed less TCR diversity than newly diagnosed patients showed.

The sequence derives from a female donor with Graves disease. The source was peripheral blood mononuclear cells (PBMCs), collected when the disease was refractory, from a patient treated with antithyroid drugs. J is TRBJ1-1 and V is TRBV7-2, with TRBD1 matching 10 bases. The CDR3 reads CASSVRTGGNTEAFF. CDR3 in DNA: TGTGCCAGCAGCGTTCGGACAGGGGGGAACACTGAAGCTTTCTTT.